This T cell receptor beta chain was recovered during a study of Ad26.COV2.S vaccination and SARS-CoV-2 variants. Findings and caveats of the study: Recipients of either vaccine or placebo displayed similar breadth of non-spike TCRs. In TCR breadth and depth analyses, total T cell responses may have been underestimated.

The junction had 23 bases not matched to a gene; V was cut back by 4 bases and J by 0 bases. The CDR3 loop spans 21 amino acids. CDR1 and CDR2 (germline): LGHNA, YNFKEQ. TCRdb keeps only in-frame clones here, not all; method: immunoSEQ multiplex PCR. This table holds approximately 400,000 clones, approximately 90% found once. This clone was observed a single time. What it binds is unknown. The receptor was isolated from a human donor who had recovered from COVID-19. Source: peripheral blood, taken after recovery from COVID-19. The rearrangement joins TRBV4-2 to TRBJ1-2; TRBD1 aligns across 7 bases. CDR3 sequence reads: CASSRLEFGWTGRPSNYGYTF. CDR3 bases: TGTGCCAGCAGCCGCCTCGAATTCGGTTGGACAGGCCGGCCTTCTAACTATGGCTACACCTTC.